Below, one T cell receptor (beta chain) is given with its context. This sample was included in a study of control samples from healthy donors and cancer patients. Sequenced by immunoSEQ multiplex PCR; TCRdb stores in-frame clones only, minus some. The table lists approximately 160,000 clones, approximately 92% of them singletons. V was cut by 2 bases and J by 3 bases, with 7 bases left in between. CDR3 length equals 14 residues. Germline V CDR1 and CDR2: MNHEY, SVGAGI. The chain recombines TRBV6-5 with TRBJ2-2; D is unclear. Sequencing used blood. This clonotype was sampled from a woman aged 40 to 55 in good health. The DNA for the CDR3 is TGTGCCAGCAGTTACGTACGGCACACCGGGGAGCTGTTTTTT. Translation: CASSYVRHTGELFF.